This paragraph covers one T cell receptor (beta chain) sequence. Some clones are missing from TCRdb's copy, which holds only in-frame ones; the method was immunoSEQ multiplex PCR. The sample carries about 76,000 clones, 90% to 95% recorded once. This specimen belongs to a study of technical replicates of blood from several donors. The receptor was derived from a human donor in good health. The source material was T cells isolated from PBMCs.

CDR3 sequence (DNA): TGTGCCAGCAGAGGGACAGCCTCTCCCTACGAGCAGTACTTC. This sequence encodes CASRGTASPYEQYF. This sequence joins TRBV28 and TRBJ2-7; 7 bases align to TRBD1. J was trimmed by 2 bases and V by 6 bases; bases with no gene match: 7. Germline CDR1 is MDHEN and CDR2 is SYDVKM. This CDR3 has 14 residues.